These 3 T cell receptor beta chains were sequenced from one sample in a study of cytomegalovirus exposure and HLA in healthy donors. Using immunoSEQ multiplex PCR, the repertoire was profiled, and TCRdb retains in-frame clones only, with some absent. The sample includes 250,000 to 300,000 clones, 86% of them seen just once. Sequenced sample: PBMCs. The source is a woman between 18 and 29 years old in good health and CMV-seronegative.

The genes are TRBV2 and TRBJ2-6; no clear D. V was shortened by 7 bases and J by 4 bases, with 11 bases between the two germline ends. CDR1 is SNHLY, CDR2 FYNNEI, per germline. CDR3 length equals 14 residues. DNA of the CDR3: TGTGCCAGCATGCGAGTAGCCGGGGCCAACGTCCTGACTTTC. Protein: CASMRVAGANVLTF.

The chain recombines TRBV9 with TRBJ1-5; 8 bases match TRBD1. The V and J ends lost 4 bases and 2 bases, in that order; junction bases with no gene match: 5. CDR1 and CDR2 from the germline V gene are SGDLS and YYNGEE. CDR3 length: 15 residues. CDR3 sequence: CASSTSGQGNQPQHF. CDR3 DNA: TGTGCCAGCAGCACCTCGGGACAGGGCAATCAGCCCCAGCATTTT.

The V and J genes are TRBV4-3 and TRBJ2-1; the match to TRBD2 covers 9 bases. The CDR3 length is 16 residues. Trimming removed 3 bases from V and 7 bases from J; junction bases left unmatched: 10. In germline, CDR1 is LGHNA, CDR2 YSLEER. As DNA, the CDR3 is TGCGCCAGCAGCCATCCCCTAGCGGGGAAGCGTAATGAGCAGTTCTTC. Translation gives CASSHPLAGKRNEQFF.